The 20 T cell receptor beta chains given below trace back to one sample, sequenced in a study of blood T cell repertoires in COVID-19. Method: immunoSEQ multiplex PCR; TCRdb's copy keeps in-frame clones and lacks some. The sample has more than 35,000 clones, about 89% seen once. The sample comprised peripheral blood. Receptor source: a human donor in a cohort sampled during active COVID-19.

The rearrangement uses TRBV11-2 and TRBJ1-1; 7 bases are a match to TRBD1. The V segment lost 5 bases and the J segment 1 base; nucleotides outside the gene matches: 7. Per germline, CDR1 SGHAT and CDR2 FQNNGV. The length of the CDR3 is 15 residues. Written as DNA, the CDR3 is TGTGCCAGCAGCCGGGACAGTATCGCGAACACTGAAGCTTTCTTT. It encodes CASSRDSIANTEAFF.

The rearrangement links TRBV5-6 to TRBJ1-2; D unresolved. V shed 4 bases and J shed 1 base, with 5 bases lying between them. The CDR3 sequence is 12 residues long. Germline V gives CDR1 SGHDT, CDR2 YYEEEE. The CDR3 sequence is CASSRDNYGYTF. The DNA of the CDR3 is TGTGCCAGCAGCCGAGATAACTATGGCTACACCTTC.

In this sample, this clone turned up once. The sample has other DNA sequences that encode this CDR3 too. The chain employs TRBV6-5 and TRBJ1-1; D is perhaps TRBD1 (6 bases). The CDR3 sequence is 13 residues long. Germline CDR1 reads MNHEY; CDR2 reads SVGAGI. Trimming took 5 bases from V and 11 from J, leaving 18 bases between them. The CDR3 nucleotides are TGTGCCAGCAGTCCCGGGGTCGGGACACTTGCTTTCTTT. Protein: CASSPGVGTLAFF.

For the CDR3, the DNA is TGTGCCAGCAACAAGAGAGGGGGCACCTACAATGAGCAGTTCTTC. As protein: CASNKRGGTYNEQFF. The chain uses TRBV6-6 and TRBJ2-1; 7 positions match TRBD1. The CDR3 loop spans 15 amino acids. Per the germline V gene, CDR1 is MNHNY and CDR2 is SVGAGI (reference sequence). The J segment lost 2 bases and the V segment lost 7 bases, leaving 8 bases of the junction unmatched.

The J gene is TRBJ2-1, the V gene TRBV10-1, with D perhaps TRBD1 (6 bases). Trimming took off 5 bases at V and 2 bases at J, with 10 bases between the two ends. Germline V CDR1 and CDR2: WNHNN, SYGVQD (reference sequence). CDR3 length equals 14 residues. The CDR3 nucleotides read TGCGCCAGCAGTTTGACAGGAGCCTACAATGAGCAGTTCTTC. It is translated as CASSLTGAYNEQFF.

The genes are TRBV6-1 and TRBJ2-2, with D possibly matching TRBD2 (6 bases). The germline V gene encodes CDR1 MNHNS and CDR2 SASEGT. This CDR3 has 16 residues. The V and J ends lost 1 base and 8 bases respectively, with 17 bases between them. The CDR3 DNA is TGTGCCAGCAGTGAAGGCTCCGGGACTTATCGGGGGGAGCTGTTTTTT. Its protein is CASSEGSGTYRGELFF.

The rearrangement joins TRBV2 to TRBJ2-7; D not resolved. Trimming cost V 2 bases and J 4 bases, with 9 bases left between them. The germline V gene has CDR1 SNHLY and CDR2 FYNNEI. This CDR3 is built from 13 residues. The chain's CDR3 is CASSESQEYEQYF. The CDR3 DNA sequence: TGTGCCAGCAGTGAATCTCAGGAATACGAGCAGTACTTC. The whole variable domain, filled in from reference TRBV2 and TRBJ2-7, reads EPEVTQTPSHQVTQMGQEVILRCVPISNHLYFYWYRQILGQKVEFLVSFYNNEISEKSEIFDDQFSVERPDGSNFTLKIRSTKLEDSAMYFCASSESQEYEQYFGPGTRLTVT.

The chain uses TRBV4-2 and TRBJ2-3, with TRBD2 identical over 7 bases. The J segment lost 6 bases and the V segment lost 1 base, leaving 19 bases of the junction unmatched. Germline values: CDR1 LGHNA, CDR2 YNFKEQ. The CDR3 consists of 19 residues. In DNA form, the CDR3 reads TGTGCCAGCAGCCAAGCCGGAGGAACTACGGGGGGACCCGTCGATACGCAGTATTTT. Protein sequence: CASSQAGGTTGGPVDTQYF.

This chain joins TRBV4-3 and TRBJ1-1; 9 bases fit TRBD1. Germline V lookup: CDR1 LGHNA, CDR2 YSLEER. The CDR3 is 14 amino acids. Trimming cost V 0 bases and J 9 bases; bases outside gene matches: 5. For the CDR3, the DNA is TGCGCCAGCAGCCAAGAAGCCGGGACAGGGAAAGCTTTCTTT. Encoded protein: CASSQEAGTGKAFF.

Here the CDR3 reads CASSPSPGQGNGELFF. The CDR3 DNA follows: TGCGCCAGCAGCCCCTCCCCGGGACAGGGGAACGGGGAGCTGTTTTTT. The J gene is TRBJ2-2, the V gene TRBV5-1; 10 nucleotides align to TRBD1. CDR1 is SGHRS and CDR2 is YFSETQ in the germline V gene. CDR3 length: 16 amino acids. V lost 4 bases and J lost 7; bases outside the gene matches: 10.

The CDR3 DNA reads TGTGCCAGCAGCCTAATTTACGAAGCTTTCTTT. Translation gives CASSLIYEAFF. This sequence joins TRBV7-9 and TRBJ1-1; D gene ambiguous. Trimming took 5 bases from V and 8 from J, leaving 9 bases between them. This CDR3 region has 11 residues. Germline V gene sequence: CDR1 SEHNR, CDR2 FQNEAQ (reference sequence).

The V call is TRBV5-1, the J call TRBJ1-3; 11 bases fit TRBD1. The trim removed 0 bases at V and 4 bases at J, leaving 6 bases unmatched. The V gene's germline CDR1 is SGHRS and CDR2 YFSETQ. The CDR3 consists of 17 residues. The CDR3 DNA is TGCGCCAGCAGCTTGGGTCGGACAGGGGGCTCCGGAAACACCATATATTTT. It translates to CASSLGRTGGSGNTIYF.

The table lists this clone with a count of one. The chain joins TRBV2 to TRBJ2-5, with D maybe TRBD2 (6 bases). CDR1 SNHLY and CDR2 FYNNEI come from the germline V gene. V was trimmed by 3 bases and J by 5 bases, leaving 16 bases between them. This CDR3 is 15 amino acids long. CDR3 region: CASSERSAGGETQYF. The CDR3 region has the DNA TGTGCCAGCAGTGAGAGGTCAGCGGGTGGGGAGACCCAGTACTTC.

The genes are TRBV6-5 and TRBJ1-1, with D tentatively TRBD1 (5 bases). CDR1 and CDR2 (germline): MNHEY, SVGAGI. Trimming took 6 bases from V and 10 from J, leaving 18 bases between them. The CDR3 consists of 13 residues. Here the CDR3 DNA reads TGTGCCAGCAGCCCACCGGGTTGGGGCGGAGCTTTCTTT. It is translated as CASSPPGWGGAFF.

The V gene is TRBV5-8, the J gene TRBJ1-1, with D uncertain. Germline CDR1 reads SGHTS; CDR2 reads YDEGEE. Trimming stripped 0 bases from V and 6 bases from J, with 3 bases between. The CDR3 spans 11 residues. Here the CDR3 reads CASSLAAEAFF. DNA for the CDR3: TGTGCCAGCAGCTTGGCAGCTGAAGCTTTCTTT.

The chain has TRBV5-4 and TRBJ2-2; no clear D. Trimming shortened V by 3 bases and J by 4 bases, and 16 bases separated the two germline ends. The CDR3 has 16 amino acids. CDR1 is SGHNT and CDR2 is YYREEE in the germline V gene (reference sequence). The CDR3 is CASSSPFSRVTGELFF. In DNA, the CDR3 is TGTGCCAGCAGCTCCCCTTTTAGCCGGGTCACCGGGGAGCTGTTTTTT.

J is TRBJ2-3 and V is TRBV5-1; 13 positions agree with TRBD2. V shed 4 bases, J shed 4 bases, and the junction held 6 bases outside the gene matches. Germline V CDR1 and CDR2: SGHRS, YFSETQ. This CDR3 region has 16 residues. The CDR3 coding sequence is TGCGCCAGCAGCCCCAGACTAGCGGGAGGCCCAGATACGCAGTATTTT. This gives the protein CASSPRLAGGPDTQYF. The full variable domain, its missing parts supplied by reference TRBV5-1 and TRBJ2-3, is KAGVTQTPRYLIKTRGQQVTLSCSPISGHRSVSWYQQTPGQGLQFLFEYFSETQRNKGNFPGRFSGRQFSNSRSEMNVSTLELGDSALYLCASSPRLAGGPDTQYFGPGTRLTVL.

The gene calls are TRBV15 and TRBJ2-7; TRBD2 aligns across 8 bases. The CDR3 totals 15 residues. With 1 base clipped from V and 7 bases from J, the junction kept 9 bases outside the gene matches. Germline-derived CDR1 and CDR2 are LNHNV and YYDKDF (reference sequence). The CDR3 sequence is CATSRARGGAAEQYF. The CDR3 nucleotides are TGTGCCACCAGCAGAGCCCGGGGGGGGGCCGCGGAGCAGTACTTC.

V usage is TRBV5-8 and J usage is TRBJ2-5; a possible D gene is TRBD2 (6 bases). Germline V gene data show CDR1 as SGHTS and CDR2 as YDEGEE. The CDR3 is 15 amino acids. V was shortened by 3 bases and J by 9 bases, with 21 bases between the two germline ends. The CDR3, as DNA: TGTGCCAGCAGCTCGGGGGATCCAGATATGGAGTCCCAGTACTTC. It yields the protein CASSSGDPDMESQYF.

This chain connects TRBV6-7 to TRBJ1-5, with 7 nucleotides matching TRBD1. TRBV6-7 is marked as an open reading frame, function uncertain. V lost 0 bases, J lost 1 base, and 9 bases stayed unmatched. This CDR3 contains 18 residues. Here the CDR3 reads CASSYSTHRGRSNQPQHF. CDR3 nucleotides: TGTGCCAGCAGTTACTCGACCCACAGGGGACGAAGCAATCAGCCCCAGCATTTT.